What follows is one T cell receptor beta chain and its context. Authors' processing steps: For nucleated cells, counts were estimated from reference gene primer amplification. Sequenced by immunoSEQ multiplex PCR; TCRdb stores in-frame clones only, minus some. The DNA was the basis for D and trimming; V, J and clone size are from that table. The sample contains about 130,000 clones, around 87% of which appear only once. This record belongs to a study of blood T cell repertoires in COVID-19. On the study more broadly: T cells, B-cell-depleted T cells, or PBMCs supplied cDNA or gDNA.

The CDR3 is 15 amino acids. The V gene's germline CDR1 is LNHDA and CDR2 SQIVND (reference sequence). Trimming took off 3 bases at V and 3 bases at J, with 14 bases between the two ends. The rearrangement uses TRBV19 and TRBJ1-2; no definite D call. The receptor was isolated from a woman between 55 and 75 years old with acute or convalescent COVID-19. The sample taken for sequencing was peripheral blood. DNA for the CDR3: TGTGCCAGTAGTATGTCCGGGCCGAGGGACTATGGCTACACCTTC. Translating it yields CASSMSGPRDYGYTF.